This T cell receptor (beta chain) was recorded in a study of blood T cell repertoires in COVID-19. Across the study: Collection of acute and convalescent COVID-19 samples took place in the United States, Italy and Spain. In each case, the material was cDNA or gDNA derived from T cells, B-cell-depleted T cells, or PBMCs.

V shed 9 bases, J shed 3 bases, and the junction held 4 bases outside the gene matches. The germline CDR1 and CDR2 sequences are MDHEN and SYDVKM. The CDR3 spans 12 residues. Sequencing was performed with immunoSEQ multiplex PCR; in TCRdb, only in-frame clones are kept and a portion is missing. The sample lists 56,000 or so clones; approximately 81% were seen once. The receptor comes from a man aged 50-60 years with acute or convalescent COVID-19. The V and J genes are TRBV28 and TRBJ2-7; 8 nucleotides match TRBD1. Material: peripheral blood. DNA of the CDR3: TGTGCCAGTAATGGACAGGGCTACGAGCAGTACTTC. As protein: CASNGQGYEQYF.